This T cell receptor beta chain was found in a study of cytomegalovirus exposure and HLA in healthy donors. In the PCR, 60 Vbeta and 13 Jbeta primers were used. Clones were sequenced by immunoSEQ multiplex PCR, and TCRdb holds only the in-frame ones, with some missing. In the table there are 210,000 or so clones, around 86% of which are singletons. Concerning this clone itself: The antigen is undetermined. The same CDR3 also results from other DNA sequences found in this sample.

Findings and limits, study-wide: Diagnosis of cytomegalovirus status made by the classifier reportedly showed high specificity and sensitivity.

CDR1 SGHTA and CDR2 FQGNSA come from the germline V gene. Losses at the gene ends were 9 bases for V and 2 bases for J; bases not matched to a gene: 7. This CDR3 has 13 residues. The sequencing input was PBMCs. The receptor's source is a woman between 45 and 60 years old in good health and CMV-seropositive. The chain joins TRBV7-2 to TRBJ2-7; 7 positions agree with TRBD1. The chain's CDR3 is CASSRTGAYEQYF. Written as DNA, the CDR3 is TGTGCCAGTTCGAGGACAGGAGCCTACGAGCAGTACTTC.